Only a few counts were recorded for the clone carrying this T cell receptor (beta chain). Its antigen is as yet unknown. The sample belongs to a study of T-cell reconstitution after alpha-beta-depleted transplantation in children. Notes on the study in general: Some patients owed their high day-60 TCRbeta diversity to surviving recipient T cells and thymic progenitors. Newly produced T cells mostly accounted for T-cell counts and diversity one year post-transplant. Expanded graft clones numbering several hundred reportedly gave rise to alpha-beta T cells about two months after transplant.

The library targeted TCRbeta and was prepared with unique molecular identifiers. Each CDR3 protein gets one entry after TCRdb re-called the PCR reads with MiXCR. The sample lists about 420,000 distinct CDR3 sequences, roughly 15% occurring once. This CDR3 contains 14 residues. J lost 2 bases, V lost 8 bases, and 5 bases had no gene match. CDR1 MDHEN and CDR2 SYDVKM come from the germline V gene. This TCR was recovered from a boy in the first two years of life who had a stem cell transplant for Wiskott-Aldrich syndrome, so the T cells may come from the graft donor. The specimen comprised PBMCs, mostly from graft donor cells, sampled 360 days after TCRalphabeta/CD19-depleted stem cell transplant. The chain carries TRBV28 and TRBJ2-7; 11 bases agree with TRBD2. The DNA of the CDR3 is TGTGCCAGCTTAGGGACTAGCGGTACCTACGAGCAGTACTTC. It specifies CASLGTSGTYEQYF.